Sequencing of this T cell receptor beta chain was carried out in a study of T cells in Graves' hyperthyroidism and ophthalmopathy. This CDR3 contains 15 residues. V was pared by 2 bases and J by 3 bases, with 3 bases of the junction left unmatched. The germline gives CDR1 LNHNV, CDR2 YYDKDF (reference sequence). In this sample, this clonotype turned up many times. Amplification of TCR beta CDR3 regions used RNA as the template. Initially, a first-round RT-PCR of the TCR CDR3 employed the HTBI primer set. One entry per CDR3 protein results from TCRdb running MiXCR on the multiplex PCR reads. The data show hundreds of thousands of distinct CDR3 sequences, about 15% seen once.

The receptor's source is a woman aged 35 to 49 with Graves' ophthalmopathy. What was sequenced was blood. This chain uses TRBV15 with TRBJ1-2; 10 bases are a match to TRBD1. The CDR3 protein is CATSRPGTGDYGYTF. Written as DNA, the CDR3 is TGTGCCACCAGCAGACCCGGGACAGGGGACTATGGCTACACCTTC.